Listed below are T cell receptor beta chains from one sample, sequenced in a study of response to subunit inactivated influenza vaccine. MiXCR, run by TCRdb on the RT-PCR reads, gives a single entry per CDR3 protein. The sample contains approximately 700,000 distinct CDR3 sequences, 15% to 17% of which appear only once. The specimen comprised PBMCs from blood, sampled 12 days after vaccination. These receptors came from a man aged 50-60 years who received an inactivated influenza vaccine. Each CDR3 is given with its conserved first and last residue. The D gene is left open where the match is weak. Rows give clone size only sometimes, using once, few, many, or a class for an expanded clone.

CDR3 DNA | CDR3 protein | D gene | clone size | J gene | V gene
TGCAGTGCTACCGGGCCAAGCTATGGCTACACCTTC | CSATGPSYGYTF | NA | NA | TRBJ1-2 | TRBV20-1
TGTGCCAGCAGCCCGGTATGGCGGGAGAACACCGGGGAGCTGTTTTTT | CASSPVWRENTGELFF | NA | NA | TRBJ2-2 | TRBV7-3
TGCGCCAGCAGCCAAGACCACGGACTAGCGGGAGTCTACAATGAGCAGTTCTTC | CASSQDHGLAGVYNEQFF | TRBD2 | NA | TRBJ2-1 | TRBV4-3
TGCGCCAGCAGCCAAGATCAGGAGACAGGATTCGACAATGAGCAGTTCTTC | CASSQDQETGFDNEQFF | NA | NA | TRBJ2-1 | TRBV4-1
TGTGCCAGCAGTTTATACGGGGATGGCTACACCTTC | CASSLYGDGYTF | NA | NA | TRBJ1-2 | TRBV27
TGCGCCAGCAGCCAAGACATGGAGGCGACCCAGTACTTC | CASSQDMEATQYF | NA | few | TRBJ2-5 | TRBV4-1
TGCAGCGTTGTCCCCAGCGGGAGTTACGAGCAGTACTTC | CSVVPSGSYEQYF | TRBD2 | few | TRBJ2-7 | TRBV29-1
TGTGCCAGCAGGCGCGGCGCGAACTACAATGAGCAGTTCTTC | CASRRGANYNEQFF | NA | NA | TRBJ2-1 | TRBV2
TGTGCCAGCAGCCAGCCTTCCAGACTAGCGGGGCCGCGGAACACCGGGGAGCTGTTTTTT | CASSQPSRLAGPRNTGELFF | TRBD2 | few | TRBJ2-2 | TRBV4-2
TGTGCCAGCAGAAAGGGGGGGACATACAATGAGCAGTTCTTC | CASRKGGTYNEQFF | NA | few | TRBJ2-1 | TRBV25-1
TGCGCCAGCAGCACCTACCTAGCGACCGAGACCCAGTACTTC | CASSTYLATETQYF | NA | NA | TRBJ2-5 | TRBV5-1
TGTGCCAGCAGCTTAGCCTGGACAGGGTTCAATGAGCAGTTCTTC | CASSLAWTGFNEQFF | TRBD1 | NA | TRBJ2-1 | TRBV7-9
TGTGCCACCAGCAGAGATTTAGAAGAGACCCAGTACTTC | CATSRDLEETQYF | NA | NA | TRBJ2-5 | TRBV15
TGTGCCAGCAGGCCCGGGACCCATAATCAGCCCCAGCATTTT | CASRPGTHNQPQHF | NA | NA | TRBJ1-5 | TRBV27
TGTGCCTCTGTTCAGAACTATGGCTACACCTTC | CASVQNYGYTF | NA | NA | TRBJ1-2 | TRBV30
TGTGCCAGTAGTATAGATTCCCTAGCTCCAGTCTACGAGCAGTACTTC | CASSIDSLAPVYEQYF | NA | few | TRBJ2-7 | TRBV19
TGCAGTGCTGAGATTGAGGACAGGCCGCTAGCGGGACCAGATACGCAGTATTTT | CSAEIEDRPLAGPDTQYF | TRBD2 | few | TRBJ2-3 | TRBV20-1
TGTGCCAGCAGTCCCCGCCAGGGCGCTGAAGCTTTCTTT | CASSPRQGAEAFF | NA | NA | TRBJ1-1 | TRBV12-3/TRBV12-4
TGTGCCAGCAGCCAAGGTTCAGGGGGCGGGTACACCGGGGAGCTGTTTTTT | CASSQGSGGGYTGELFF | TRBD1 | NA | TRBJ2-2 | TRBV3-1
TGCGCCAGCAGCCAAGAAGCGACAGCGTACAATGAGCAGTTCTTC | CASSQEATAYNEQFF | NA | NA | TRBJ2-1 | TRBV4-1
TGCGCCAGCAGAGCAGATACAGGGGGCCGGACCGGGGAGCTGTTTTTT | CASRADTGGRTGELFF | TRBD1 | many | TRBJ2-2 | TRBV5-1
TGTGCCAGCAGCTTAAGTCGCGGAGTTCGGGGGGAGCTGTTTTTT | CASSLSRGVRGELFF | NA | few | TRBJ2-2 | TRBV7-9
TGTGCCAGCAGCACCCGGGCTAGCGGGAGCGAGACCCAGTACTTC | CASSTRASGSETQYF | NA | few | TRBJ2-5 | TRBV21-1
TGTGCCAGCAGCTCTCAGGGGGCGTTCAACGAGCAGTACTTC | CASSSQGAFNEQYF | TRBD1 | NA | TRBJ2-7 | TRBV7-2
TGTGCCAGCAGTGGTCCCTATTGGACAGGCATGAACACTGAAGCTTTCTTT | CASSGPYWTGMNTEAFF | TRBD1 | few | TRBJ1-1 | TRBV12-3/TRBV12-4
TGCAGTGCTATTGGAGGTACTAGCACAGATACGCAGTATTTT | CSAIGGTSTDTQYF | NA | NA | TRBJ2-3 | TRBV20-1
TGTGCCAGCAGCTTAAACTACAGGGCAGATACGCAGTATTTT | CASSLNYRADTQYF | NA | few | TRBJ2-3 | TRBV7-2
TGTGCCATCAGGGTGGGGGTCACCTACGAGCAGTACTTC | CAIRVGVTYEQYF | NA | few | TRBJ2-7 | TRBV10-3
TGTGCCAGTAGCAACAGGGCGGGCAATCAGCCCCAGCATTTT | CASSNRAGNQPQHF | NA | NA | TRBJ1-5 | TRBV19